This passage covers 27 T cell receptor beta chains from one sample sequenced in a study of shared clonotypes between healthy human individuals. CD45RO-negative, CCR7-selected cells formed the naive CD8 fraction, which excluded terminally differentiated effector memory CD45RA+ cells. Produced via immunoSEQ multiplex PCR; TCRdb's table is partial and in-frame only. The sample includes about 2.1 million clones, 85% to 95% of them seen just once. The sample taken for sequencing was naive CD8+ T cells from PBMCs. These receptors all come from a man aged 18-30 years in good health. Some clones in this sample may be carry-over from other donors' samples.

The rearrangement links TRBV4-1 to TRBJ2-6, with D possibly being TRBD1 or TRBD2 (6 bases each). Germline CDR1 is MGHRA and CDR2 is YSYEKL. The CDR3 sequence is 17 residues long. The V gene lost 1 base and the J gene lost 9 bases, with 19 bases spanning the gap. The CDR3 nucleotides are TGCGCCAGCAGCCAAGCAGTTACGGGGGCGAGCGTCAACGTCCTGACTTTC. Residues: CASSQAVTGASVNVLTF.

In regard to this clone: Different DNA sequences within this sample yield the same CDR3. This sequence joins TRBV5-6 and TRBJ1-2; 10 nucleotides agree with TRBD1. V shed 4 bases and J 5 bases; nucleotides not matched to a gene: 5. This CDR3 is 14 amino acids long. Germline V CDR1 and CDR2: SGHDT, YYEEEE. The CDR3: CASSPGTGVYGYTF. CDR3 DNA: TGTGCCAGCAGCCCGGGGACAGGGGTTTATGGCTACACCTTC.

The V call is TRBV28, the J call TRBJ2-7, with D uncertain. The CDR3 covers 13 residues. The V end lost 3 bases, the J end lost 3 bases, and 9 bases lay between the germline ends. From germline, CDR1 is MDHEN and CDR2 SYDVKM. CDR3 in amino acids: CASSLVKGYEQYF. CDR3 coding DNA: TGTGCCAGCAGTTTGGTGAAGGGCTACGAGCAGTACTTC. The full variable domain, with the rest looked up from reference TRBV28 and TRBJ2-7, is DVKVTQSSRYLVKRTGEKVFLECVQDMDHENMFWYRQDPGLGLRLIYFSYDVKMKEKGDIPEGYSVSREKKERFSLILESASTNQTSMYLCASSLVKGYEQYFGPGTRLTVT.

CDR3: CASGRGTLEQFF. The CDR3 coding sequence is TGTGCTAGTGGTCGGGGGACGCTAGAGCAGTTCTTC. The rearrangement joins TRBV12-5 to TRBJ2-1; D is perhaps TRBD2 (6 bases). The V and J ends lost 5 bases and 10 bases respectively, with 12 bases between them. This CDR3 comprises 12 residues. Germline lookup yields CDR1 LGHNT and CDR2 FRNRAP.

V is TRBV7-9 and J is TRBJ2-1; 7 nucleotides align to TRBD1. The CDR3 sequence is 15 residues long. Unmatched junction bases numbered 8, after V lost 2 bases and J lost 7 bases. The germline V gene encodes CDR1 SEHNR and CDR2 FQNEAQ (reference sequence). In nucleotides, the CDR3 is TGTGCCAGCAGCTTACCAATTCCCAGGGGGAATGAGCAGTTCTTC. This sequence encodes CASSLPIPRGNEQFF.

The chain couples TRBV9 to TRBJ2-5; perhaps TRBD2 as D (5 bases). The CDR3 consists of 16 residues. V gave up 0 bases and J gave up 5 bases, with 17 bases separating them. Germline lookup yields CDR1 SGDLS and CDR2 YYNGEE. The CDR3, as DNA: TGTGCCAGCAGCGTAGAAACCGGGATCGGCATGGAGACCCAGTACTTC. Its translation: CASSVETGIGMETQYF.

This clone appeared a single time. The identical CDR3 is also encoded by other nucleotide sequences in the sample. This chain uses TRBV19 with TRBJ2-7, with 11 bases matching TRBD1. CDR1 is LNHDA, CDR2 SQIVND, per germline (reference sequence). The CDR3 runs to 15 residues. With V trimmed by 6 bases and J by 2 bases, 6 bases remained unmatched. The CDR3 region is CASSPWDRGAYEQYF. Written as DNA, the CDR3 is TGTGCCAGTAGCCCATGGGACAGGGGGGCCTACGAGCAGTACTTC.

The chain couples TRBV5-6 to TRBJ2-7; tentative D call: TRBD2 (6 bases). Trimming cost V 1 base and J 6 bases, with 14 bases left between them. Per the germline V gene, CDR1 is SGHDT and CDR2 is YYEEEE. The CDR3 has 14 amino acids. The CDR3 reads CASSLSLAISEQYF. The CDR3 DNA reads as TGTGCCAGCAGCTTGAGCCTAGCGATATCCGAGCAGTACTTC. Looking up the rest from reference TRBV5-6 and TRBJ2-7 gives the full variable domain: DAGVTQSPTHLIKTRGQQVTLRCSPKSGHDTVSWYQQALGQGPQFIFQYYEEEERQRGNFPDRFSGHQFPNYSSELNVNALLLGDSALYLCASSLSLAISEQYFGPGTRLTVT.

The genes are TRBV7-3 and TRBJ2-3; D unresolved. Per germline, CDR1 SGHTA and CDR2 FQGTGA. CDR3 length equals 15 residues. V lost 5 bases, J lost 2 bases, and 14 bases lay in between. The CDR3 region is CASSPTPETTDTQYF. The CDR3 region has the DNA TGTGCCAGCAGCCCAACGCCGGAGACCACAGATACGCAGTATTTT.

This clone appeared a single time. Additional DNA sequences in this sample encode the identical CDR3. The V call is TRBV7-9, the J call TRBJ2-1; 7 bases match TRBD2. The junction had 2 bases not matched to a gene; V was cut back by 0 bases and J by 6 bases. The CDR3 has 14 amino acids. Germline V gives CDR1 SEHNR, CDR2 FQNEAQ (reference sequence). CDR3 sequence: CASSLAGGPNEQFF. CDR3 nucleotide sequence: TGTGCCAGCAGCTTAGCGGGAGGGCCCAATGAGCAGTTCTTC.

V usage is TRBV27 and J usage is TRBJ2-2; a possible D gene is TRBD2 (6 bases). From germline, CDR1 is MNHEY and CDR2 SMNVEV (reference sequence). The CDR3 spans 15 residues. V was trimmed by 5 bases and J by 4 bases, leaving 14 bases between them. Here the CDR3 reads CASSAPGLLTGELFF. The CDR3, as DNA: TGTGCCAGCAGTGCCCCGGGACTCCTCACCGGGGAGCTGTTTTTT.

The chain employs TRBV6-1 and TRBJ2-2, with 9 bases lining up with TRBD2. This CDR3 region has 16 residues. CDR1 and CDR2 from the germline V gene are MNHNS and SASEGT. The J segment lost 3 bases and the V segment lost 4 bases, leaving 6 bases of the junction unmatched. DNA for the CDR3: TGTGCCAGCAGTGGGAGGGCGGGAGGGTACACCGGGGAGCTGTTTTTT. Amino acids: CASSGRAGGYTGELFF.

The chain is built from TRBV29-1 and TRBJ2-7; 13 nucleotides line up with TRBD2. Germline-derived CDR1 and CDR2 are SQVTM and ANQGSEA. The CDR3 runs 14 residues. J lost 5 bases, V lost 7 bases, and 8 bases had no gene match. The CDR3 nucleotides read TGCAGCGCGGAAGGACTAGCGGGAGCCCACGAGCAGTACTTC. Its translation is CSAEGLAGAHEQYF.

On this clone: Other DNA sequences in this specimen translate into the identical CDR3. V and J are TRBV11-2 and TRBJ2-7; D gene unclear. Germline CDR1 is SGHAT and CDR2 is FQNNGV. Trimming shortened V by 5 bases and J by 4 bases, and 9 bases separated the two germline ends. The CDR3 has 12 amino acids. The CDR3 sequence is CASSLPLYEQYF. The CDR3 DNA reads TGTGCCAGCAGCCTACCTCTATACGAGCAGTACTTC.

This chain links TRBV7-9 with TRBJ2-7; TRBD2 aligns across 9 bases. V trimming: 4 bases; J trimming: 4 bases; junction bases outside the gene matches: 8. The CDR3 covers 15 residues. Germline V gene lookup returns CDR1 SEHNR and CDR2 FQNEAQ (reference sequence). CDR3: CASSSTGTSRYEQYF. The CDR3 DNA sequence: TGTGCCAGCAGCTCCACCGGGACTAGCCGGTACGAGCAGTACTTC.

The chain recombines TRBV7-9 with TRBJ2-5, with TRBD1 matching over 8 bases. Germline V gives CDR1 SEHNR, CDR2 FQNEAQ (reference sequence). The length of the CDR3 is 14 residues. Losses at the gene ends were 5 bases for V and 4 bases for J; bases not matched to a gene: 6. CDR3 bases: TGTGCCAGCAGCACCACAGGGGGGCGAGAGACCCAGTACTTC. Its translation is CASSTTGGRETQYF. Based on the CDR3 plus reference TRBV7-9 and TRBJ2-5, the full variable domain is DTGVSQNPRHKITKRGQNVTFRCDPISEHNRLYWYRQTLGQGPEFLTYFQNEAQLEKSRLLSDRFSAERPKGSFSTLEIQRTEQGDSAMYLCASSTTGGRETQYFGPGTRLLVL.

Comment on this clone: The sample holds other DNA sequences that translate to the same CDR3. V usage is TRBV7-6 and J usage is TRBJ2-3; D not resolved. Germline CDR1 and CDR2: SGHVS and FNYEAQ. The V and J ends lost 1 base and 4 bases respectively, with 3 bases between them. The CDR3 runs 12 residues. CDR3 DNA sequence: TGTGCCAGCAGCTTAGAGGCAGATACGCAGTATTTT. Amino acids: CASSLEADTQYF.

This sequence joins TRBV9 and TRBJ2-1; TRBD2 matches at 8 bases. V was pared by 4 bases and J by 7 bases, with 10 bases of the junction left unmatched. This CDR3 is 15 amino acids long. Germline V gene sequence: CDR1 SGDLS, CDR2 YYNGEE. DNA of the CDR3: TGTGCCAGCAGCACCCCAGTTTCGGGAGGGAATGAGCAGTTCTTC. This translates into CASSTPVSGGNEQFF.

The chain recombines TRBV27 with TRBJ2-7, with 9 bases identical to TRBD2. The CDR3 runs 16 residues. Trimming took 2 bases from V and 0 from J; bases not matched to a gene: 5. CDR1 and CDR2 (germline): MNHEY, SMNVEV (reference sequence). The CDR3 is CASSLGSGSSSYEQYF. For the CDR3, the DNA is TGTGCCAGCAGTTTAGGTAGCGGGAGTAGCTCCTACGAGCAGTACTTC.

Regarding this clone: Other DNA sequences within the sample encode an identical CDR3. The chain combines TRBV9 with TRBJ2-7, with D perhaps matching TRBD1 (6 bases). The V end lost 3 bases, the J end lost 3 bases, and 7 bases lay between the germline ends. Per the germline V gene, CDR1 is SGDLS and CDR2 is YYNGEE. This CDR3 contains 12 residues. CDR3 sequence: CASSGGGYEQYF. The DNA of the CDR3 is TGTGCCAGCAGCGGAGGGGGCTACGAGCAGTACTTC.

V is TRBV9 and J is TRBJ2-1, with a tentative D call TRBD2 (6 bases). CDR3 length equals 15 residues. CDR1 is SGDLS, CDR2 YYNGEE, per germline. With 4 bases removed from V and 2 bases from J, the gap between germline ends came to 13 bases. This chain's CDR3 is CASSPEGTPYNEQFF. The CDR3 coding sequence is TGTGCCAGCAGCCCAGAGGGGACTCCCTACAATGAGCAGTTCTTC.

This chain links TRBV29-1 with TRBJ2-3, with no clear D. Trimming pared 4 bases from V and 1 base from J, leaving 12 bases between. Germline assignment: CDR1 SQVTM and CDR2 ANQGSEA. CDR3 length: 14 residues. The CDR3 loop is CSVVRVDGTDTQYF. The CDR3 region has the DNA TGCAGCGTTGTCCGTGTGGACGGCACAGATACGCAGTATTTT.

V gene TRBV28 combines with J gene TRBJ1-2, with 7 bases matching TRBD1. Germline CDR1 MDHEN, CDR2 SYDVKM. This CDR3 is built from 14 residues. The J segment lost 4 bases and the V segment lost 6 bases, leaving 8 bases of the junction unmatched. The CDR3 spells CASSHRGSGYGYTF. The CDR3 DNA is TGTGCCAGCAGCCACAGGGGCTCTGGCTATGGCTACACCTTC.

This sequence joins TRBV6-5 and TRBJ2-7; D is undetermined. The CDR3 has 16 amino acids. V was trimmed by 2 bases and J by 1 base, leaving 15 bases between them. From germline, CDR1 is MNHEY and CDR2 SVGAGI. The CDR3 spells CASSYRPDKRSYEQYF. For the CDR3, the DNA is TGTGCCAGCAGTTACAGGCCCGACAAGAGGTCCTACGAGCAGTACTTC.

Only a few counts were recorded for this clone. This specimen includes other DNA sequences encoding the same CDR3. The chain is built from TRBV5-1 and TRBJ1-1, with D possibly matching TRBD1 (6 bases). The germline V gene has CDR1 SGHRS and CDR2 YFSETQ. This CDR3 contains 13 residues. V was clipped by 4 bases and J by 1 base, with 8 bases between them. This CDR3 reads CASSLQGNTEAFF. The DNA for the CDR3 is TGCGCCAGCAGCCTACAGGGGAACACTGAAGCTTTCTTT.

This chain links TRBV7-9 with TRBJ2-3, with 8 positions matching TRBD2. The CDR3 totals 15 residues. CDR1 and CDR2 from the germline V gene are SEHNR and FQNEAQ (reference sequence). The junction had 9 bases not matched to a gene; V was cut back by 5 bases and J by 5 bases. CDR3 nucleotides: TGTGCCAGCAGCCGAACTAGCGGTGGGAGAGATACGCAGTATTTT. Translation: CASSRTSGGRDTQYF.

V and J are TRBV10-3 and TRBJ2-1; D not resolved. Germline lookup yields CDR1 ENHRY and CDR2 SYGVKD. The CDR3 has 16 amino acids. Trimming shortened V by 0 bases and J by 2 bases, and 11 bases separated the two germline ends. In nucleotides, the CDR3 is TGTGCCATCAGTGAGTCAGCAGCCCCCCCCTACAATGAGCAGTTCTTC. It specifies CAISESAAPPYNEQFF.